This record concerns one TCR beta chain sequence. Per the original data handling: Amplifying reference gene primers gave estimates of nucleated cell counts. Repertoires were generated with immunoSEQ multiplex PCR, while TCRdb's copy carries only in-frame clones and drops some. V and J calls and clone size are as listed in that table; D and trimming were resolved from the DNA. The sample yields around 65,000 clones, less than 85% seen once. V was shortened by 4 bases and J by 2 bases, with 12 bases between the two germline ends. Per the germline V gene, CDR1 is LGHDT and CDR2 is YNNKEL (reference sequence). This CDR3 is built from 15 residues. The record originates from a study of blood T cell repertoires in COVID-19. Study details: The cDNA or gDNA used as material had been derived from T cells, B-cell-depleted T cells, or PBMCs.

The origin of this receptor is an older man with active COVID-19. Sequencing was done on a sample of peripheral blood. This chain uses TRBV3-1 (or the pseudogene TRBV3-2) with TRBJ2-1, with a tentative D call TRBD1 (6 bases). Written as DNA, the CDR3 is TGTGCCAGCAGCCCACAGGGCGCCCCCTACAATGAGCAGTTCTTC. Protein product: CASSPQGAPYNEQFF.